Below, 23 T cell receptor beta chains from the same sample are listed, as sequenced in a study of blood T cell repertoires in COVID-19. Assay used: immunoSEQ multiplex PCR; TCRdb lists only in-frame clones, some missing. Of 230,000 or so clones in the sample, around 80% were seen once. The source material was peripheral blood. Receptors originate from a man aged 35 to 55 with active or convalescent COVID-19.

The chain employs TRBV24-1 and TRBJ1-2, with a weak D call TRBD1 (5 bases). This CDR3 contains 17 residues. Per germline, CDR1 KGHDR and CDR2 SFDVKD. Trimming removed 2 bases from V and 4 bases from J, with 19 bases in between. Here the CDR3 reads CATSDWGQGYGGYGYTF. The DNA for the CDR3 is TGTGCCACCAGTGATTGGGGTCAGGGTTACGGCGGCTATGGCTACACCTTC.

J is TRBJ1-5 and V is TRBV25-1, with D hard to call. CDR3 size: 14 residues. The V and J ends lost 5 bases and 4 bases respectively, with 12 bases between them. Germline lookup yields CDR1 MGHDK and CDR2 SYGVNS. The CDR3 DNA reads TGTGCCAGCAGTTGGGGTAGGGAGAATCAGCCCCAGCATTTT. This sequence encodes CASSWGRENQPQHF.

This clone came up once. V and J are TRBV19 and TRBJ1-2, with 9 bases lining up with TRBD1. Germline-derived CDR1 and CDR2 are LNHDA and SQIVND (reference sequence). Trimming removed 4 bases from V and 8 bases from J; junction bases left unmatched: 11. The CDR3 consists of 15 residues. The CDR3 spells CASSTPGQGSLGYTF. CDR3 nucleotide sequence: TGTGCCAGTAGTACTCCGGGACAGGGTAGCCTAGGCTACACCTTC.

This rearrangement joins TRBV25-1 to TRBJ2-1; 9 bases map to TRBD2. The junction had 17 bases not matched to a gene; V was cut back by 4 bases and J by 10 bases. CDR3 length: 17 amino acids. In germline, CDR1 is MGHDK, CDR2 SYGVNS. Here the CDR3 reads CASSGPMGSGRFVEQFF. The CDR3 DNA is TGTGCCAGCAGTGGACCGATGGGTAGCGGGAGATTCGTAGAGCAGTTCTTC.

This chain joins TRBV21-1 and TRBJ1-5. TRBV21-1 is a pseudogene segment. The CDR3 contains 15 residues. CDR3: CASSPVPGEDQPQHF. The CDR3 region has the DNA TGTGCCAGCAGCCCGGTCCCGGGGGAAGACCAGCCCCAGCATTTT.

This chain joins TRBV5-6 and TRBJ2-1; 7 nucleotides align to TRBD2. Trimming removed 8 bases from V and 9 bases from J; junction bases left unmatched: 14. Looked up from germline, CDR1 is SGHDT and CDR2 is YYEEEE. The CDR3 extends over 14 amino acids. CDR3 coding DNA: TGTGCCAGTGAAGCGGGACCCGGGTTGGGTGAGCAGTTCTTC. This sequence encodes CASEAGPGLGEQFF.

The J gene is TRBJ2-1, the V gene TRBV19, with D possibly TRBD2 on 6 matching bases. V was cut by 3 bases and J by 0 bases, with 12 bases left in between. CDR1 and CDR2 (germline): LNHDA, SQIVND (reference sequence). CDR3 length: 16 amino acids. The CDR3 sequence: CASSIQGGTSYNEQFF. CDR3 DNA sequence: TGTGCCAGTAGTATTCAGGGCGGGACCTCCTACAATGAGCAGTTCTTC. The complete variable domain, with remaining parts taken from reference TRBV19 and TRBJ2-1, reads DGGITQSPKYLFRKEGQNVTLSCEQNLNHDAMYWYRQDPGQGLRLIYYSQIVNDFQKGDIAEGYSVSREKKESFPLTVTSAQKNPTAFYLCASSIQGGTSYNEQFFGPGTRLTVL.

This clone was counted between two and nine times. The V gene is TRBV5-1, the J gene TRBJ2-7; D unresolved. The V and J ends lost 0 bases and 4 bases respectively, with 14 bases between them. Germline V gives CDR1 SGHRS, CDR2 YFSETQ. The CDR3 is 15 residues long. Here the CDR3 reads CASSLDRPVLYEQYF. The CDR3 coding sequence is TGCGCCAGCAGCTTGGACAGACCGGTCCTTTACGAGCAGTACTTC.

V and J are TRBV7-8 and TRBJ2-1; 11 bases align to TRBD1. CDR3 length: 15 residues. CDR1 and CDR2 (germline): SGHVS, FQNEAQ. The J segment lost 7 bases and the V segment lost 4 bases, leaving 6 bases of the junction unmatched. The DNA for the CDR3 is TGTGCCAGCAGCTCACCGGGACAGGGGGGTAATGAGCAGTTCTTC. The encoded protein is CASSSPGQGGNEQFF.

The chain combines TRBV9 with TRBJ1-2, with D possibly TRBD1 on 6 matching bases. This CDR3 region has 15 residues. Per the germline V gene, CDR1 is SGDLS and CDR2 is YYNGEE. V lost 1 base, J lost 6 bases, and 16 bases lay in between. The CDR3 sequence is CASSVSDRGGHGYTF. The CDR3 DNA is TGTGCCAGCAGCGTATCGGACCGCGGGGGCCATGGCTACACCTTC.

The rearrangement links TRBV9 to TRBJ1-2, with 7 nucleotides matching TRBD1. Looked up from germline, CDR1 is SGDLS and CDR2 is YYNGEE. The CDR3 consists of 14 residues. After removal of 0 bases from V and 7 bases from J, the junction contained 6 bases not matched to a gene. CDR3 sequence: CASSVAGQRSGYTF. The CDR3 DNA follows: TGTGCCAGCAGCGTAGCGGGACAGCGATCTGGCTACACCTTC.

The chain employs TRBV6-1 and TRBJ2-1; 11 positions agree with TRBD1. This CDR3 has 16 residues. Germline CDR1 reads MNHNS; CDR2 reads SASEGT. Trimming cost V 3 bases and J 4 bases; bases outside gene matches: 5. CDR3 region: CASSEIGTGGYNEQFF. The CDR3 DNA is TGTGCCAGCAGTGAGATCGGGACAGGGGGATACAATGAGCAGTTCTTC.

The chain is built from TRBV18 and TRBJ1-2; no clear D. The germline CDR1 and CDR2 sequences are KGHSH and LQKENI. V was cut by 2 bases and J by 2 bases, with 18 bases left in between. The CDR3 spans 17 residues. As DNA, the CDR3 is TGTGCCAGCTCACCAACCTCACTCGTTCAGGAAAACTATGGCTACACCTTC. It codes for CASSPTSLVQENYGYTF.

This clone was detected only a few times. The rearrangement links TRBV24-1 to TRBJ2-1; D unresolved. The CDR3 length is 12 residues. Germline V gives CDR1 KGHDR, CDR2 SFDVKD. V was trimmed by 9 bases and J by 0 bases, leaving 5 bases between them. CDR3 in amino acids: CATLSSYNEQFF. In DNA, the CDR3 is TGTGCCACCCTCTCCTCCTACAATGAGCAGTTCTTC.

This sequence joins TRBV9 and TRBJ1-3; the D is unclear. There are 13 residues in the CDR3. Deletions cut 4 bases from V and 3 bases from J, with 8 bases between. Germline CDR1 is SGDLS and CDR2 is YYNGEE. In nucleotides, the CDR3 is TGTGCCAGCAGCCCCGGGGTTGGAAACACCATATATTTT. Its translation: CASSPGVGNTIYF.

This chain connects TRBV6-5 to TRBJ2-1, with TRBD2 as a possible D gene (5 bases). The CDR3 consists of 15 residues. Germline CDR1 and CDR2: MNHEY and SVGAGI. V lost 8 bases and J lost 3, with 17 bases in between. The CDR3, as DNA: TGTGCCAGCTTACCCCTAGAGGGCCGCTACAATGAGCAGTTCTTC. It specifies CASLPLEGRYNEQFF.

This chain's CDR3 is CASIPGSSHTGELFF. In DNA, the CDR3 is TGTGCCAGCATACCGGGGTCCTCCCACACCGGGGAGCTGTTTTTT. The chain employs TRBV6-5 and TRBJ2-2; D perhaps matches TRBD2 (5 bases). The V and J ends lost 7 bases and 3 bases respectively, with 15 bases between them. Germline assignment: CDR1 MNHEY and CDR2 SVGAGI. The CDR3 runs 15 residues.

The chain combines TRBV12-3 or TRBV12-4 with TRBJ2-5; D may be TRBD2 (6 bases). This CDR3 has 13 residues. V lost 3 bases to trimming and J lost 5 bases, with 10 bases between them. The CDR3 nucleotides read TGTGCCAGCAGTTTCGGAGGGCTGGAGACCCAGTACTTC. It specifies CASSFGGLETQYF.

The CDR3 reads CASSRDPSYEQYF. CDR3 nucleotide sequence: TGTGCCAGCAGCCGCGATCCATCCTACGAGCAGTACTTC. V gene TRBV6-5 combines with J gene TRBJ2-7; D is uncertain. Germline CDR1 is MNHEY and CDR2 is SVGAGI. CDR3 length: 13 residues. Trimming stripped 6 bases from V and 1 base from J, with 10 bases between.

This clone was found once. The chain uses TRBV6-5 and TRBJ1-6; D remains ambiguous. Germline V lookup: CDR1 MNHEY, CDR2 SVGAGI. Trimming pared 11 bases from V and 8 bases from J, leaving 16 bases between. The CDR3 runs 13 residues. CDR3 sequence (DNA): TGTGCCTCCGCGGCTGATTTTGATTCACCCCTCCACTTT. Its translation: CASAADFDSPLHF.

The CDR3 loop is CASSDGQGSFNYGYTF. The DNA of the CDR3 is TGTGCCAGCAGTGACGGACAGGGTAGTTTCAACTATGGCTACACCTTC. The rearrangement uses TRBV6-2 or TRBV6-3 and TRBJ1-2; 8 bases are a match to TRBD1. V dropped 5 bases and J dropped 2; count of bases not matched to a gene: 10. Germline V gene sequence: CDR1 MNHEY, CDR2 SVGEGT. The length of the CDR3 is 16 residues.

J is TRBJ1-1 and V is TRBV4-1, with 8 bases fitting TRBD1. Trimming took 1 base from V and 0 from J; bases not matched to a gene: 1. Germline CDR1 reads MGHRA; CDR2 reads YSYEKL. The CDR3 contains 15 residues. Here the CDR3 DNA reads TGCGCCAGCAGCCAAGGGACAGGGATGAACACTGAAGCTTTCTTT. Translated, it gives CASSQGTGMNTEAFF.

This chain connects TRBV27 to TRBJ1-2; 7 positions agree with TRBD1. Germline loops: CDR1 MNHEY, CDR2 SMNVEV (reference sequence). This CDR3 has 12 residues. V dropped 4 bases and J dropped 7; count of bases not matched to a gene: 3. In nucleotides, the CDR3 is TGTGCCAGCAGTTCAGGGGGTTTTGGCTACACCTTC. Translation gives CASSSGGFGYTF.